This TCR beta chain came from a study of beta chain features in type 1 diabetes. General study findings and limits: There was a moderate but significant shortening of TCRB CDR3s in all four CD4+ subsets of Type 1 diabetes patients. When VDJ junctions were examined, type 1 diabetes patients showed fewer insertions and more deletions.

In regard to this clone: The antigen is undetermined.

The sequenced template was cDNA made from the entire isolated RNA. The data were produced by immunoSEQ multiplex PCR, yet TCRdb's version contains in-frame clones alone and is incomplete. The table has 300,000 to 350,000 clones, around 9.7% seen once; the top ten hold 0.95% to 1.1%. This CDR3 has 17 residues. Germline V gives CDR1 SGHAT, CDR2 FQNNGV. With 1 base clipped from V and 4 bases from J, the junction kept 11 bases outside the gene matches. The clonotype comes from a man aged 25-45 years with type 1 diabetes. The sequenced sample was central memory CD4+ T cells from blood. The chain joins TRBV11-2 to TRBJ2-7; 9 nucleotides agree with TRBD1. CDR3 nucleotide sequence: TGTGCCAGCAGCTTAGCGATAGGGTTGGACAGGGGATACGAGCAGTACTTC. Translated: CASSLAIGLDRGYEQYF.